Below are 4 T cell receptor beta chains sequenced from a single sample in a study of blood T cell repertoires in COVID-19. Method: immunoSEQ multiplex PCR; TCRdb's copy keeps in-frame clones and lacks some. The table shows about 310,000 clones, with approximately 86% occurring only once. Input material: peripheral blood. Receptor source: a man younger than 35 with active or convalescent COVID-19.

The chain employs TRBV5-1 and TRBJ2-7, with D maybe TRBD1 (5 bases). CDR3 length equals 14 residues. Trimming left V 0 bases short and J 6 bases short, with 13 bases between. CDR1 is SGHRS, CDR2 YFSETQ, per germline. CDR3 in amino acids: CASSLGPDNREQYF. CDR3 in DNA: TGCGCCAGCAGCTTGGGCCCGGACAACCGCGAGCAGTACTTC.

V is TRBV7-8 and J is TRBJ1-2, with 10 bases fitting TRBD1. The length of the CDR3 is 17 residues. Germline CDR1 SGHVS, CDR2 FQNEAQ. With 6 bases clipped from V and 6 bases from J, the junction kept 16 bases outside the gene matches. CDR3 amino acids: CASRPSVRDRGLDGYTF. The CDR3 nucleotides are TGTGCCAGCAGACCAAGCGTCCGGGACAGGGGATTGGATGGCTACACCTTC.

The chain couples TRBV10-1 to TRBJ2-3; possibly TRBD2 for D (7 bases). Trimming stripped 3 bases from V and 2 bases from J, with 15 bases between. Germline CDR1 and CDR2: WNHNN and SYGVQD (reference sequence). The CDR3 is 16 residues long. CDR3 sequence: CASSDVEGGYTDTQYF. CDR3 coding DNA: TGCGCCAGCAGTGATGTAGAGGGGGGGTACACAGATACGCAGTATTTT.

The CDR3: CASSVVAQGVNTIYF. The CDR3 DNA reads as TGTGCCAGCAGCGTAGTTGCACAGGGTGTGAACACCATATATTTT. V is TRBV9 and J is TRBJ1-3; TRBD1 might be the D (6 bases). This CDR3 contains 15 residues. V shed 0 bases and J shed 7 bases, with 14 bases lying between them. Germline values: CDR1 SGDLS, CDR2 YYNGEE.